A single T cell receptor (beta chain) is shown here with its context. These data are taken from a study of blood T cell repertoires in COVID-19. Study as a whole: From the United States, Italy and Spain came samples of acute and convalescent COVID-19. Sample material is recorded as cDNA or gDNA derived from T cells, B-cell-depleted T cells, or PBMCs.

V dropped 9 bases and J dropped 0 bases, with 9 bases sitting between them. Germline CDR1 reads LNHDA; CDR2 reads SQIVND (reference sequence). The CDR3 runs to 13 residues. Original analysis: It was from reference gene primer amplification that nucleated cell counts were estimated. Profiled with immunoSEQ multiplex PCR; TCRdb holds only in-frame clones, not every one. The V and J calls and the clone size are those of that table, but D and trimming were determined from the DNA. The sample records roughly 200,000 clones, roughly 85% being singletons. The receptor's source is an elderly woman with acute or convalescent COVID-19. The rearrangement links TRBV19 to TRBJ1-5; D might be TRBD1 (5 bases). Sequenced input: peripheral blood. The CDR3 is CASVGVSNQPQHF. The CDR3 DNA is TGTGCCAGCGTAGGGGTTAGCAATCAGCCCCAGCATTTT.